Listed below are T cell receptor beta chains from one sample, sequenced in a study of T cells in Graves' hyperthyroidism and ophthalmopathy. Via MiXCR, TCRdb re-called the multiplex PCR reads, giving one row per CDR3 protein. This table holds hundreds of thousands of distinct CDR3 sequences, 35% to 45% found once. Sequenced sample: blood. The source is a man between 18 and 29 years old with Graves' hyperthyroidism. CDR3s include the opening cysteine and the closing phenylalanine or tryptophan. The order of the fields is D gene, clone size, J gene, V gene, CDR3 DNA, CDR3 protein. A D gene is named only where the DNA matches it firmly. Only part of the rows carry a size: once, few, many, or a class if the clone is expanded.

D: TRBD1; size: few; J: TRBJ2-7; V: TRBV15; DNA: TGTGCCACCAGCAACCGGGACAGTACCTACGAGCAGTACTTC; CDR3: CATSNRDSTYEQYF
D: TRBD1; size: many; J: TRBJ1-5; V: TRBV19; DNA: TGTGCCAGTAGTGATCCGGGACAGGACAATCAGCCCCAGCATTTT; CDR3: CASSDPGQDNQPQHF
D: TRBD1; size: few; J: TRBJ2-5; V: TRBV19; DNA: TGTGCCAGTAGTATAGACCGGGACAGGGGGCGCTGGTTGGAGACCCAGTACTTC; CDR3: CASSIDRDRGRWLETQYF
D: .; size: few; J: TRBJ2-5; V: TRBV10-3; DNA: TGTGCCGCCGGAGGGGAGCAGTACTTC; CDR3: CAAGGEQYF
D: TRBD1; size: .; J: TRBJ1-5; V: TRBV10-3; DNA: TGTGCCACCGGGACAGGGGACCGGCCCCAGCATTTT; CDR3: CATGTGDRPQHF
D: .; size: few; J: TRBJ1-5; V: TRBV20-1; DNA: TGCAGTGCTATGAACGGGTATTATAGCAATCAGCCCCAGCATTTT; CDR3: CSAMNGYYSNQPQHF
D: TRBD1; size: .; J: TRBJ2-7; V: TRBV15; DNA: TGTGCCACCAGCAGAGATCCCCCAAGACAGGGTGTTACCTACGAGCAGTACTTC; CDR3: CATSRDPPRQGVTYEQYF
D: TRBD2; size: many; J: TRBJ2-7; V: TRBV7-2; DNA: TGTGCCAGCAGCTTAGCGACTAGCGGGGCCTACGAGCAGTACTTC; CDR3: CASSLATSGAYEQYF
D: .; size: many; J: TRBJ1-1; V: TRBV2; DNA: TGTGCCAAGAAGAAAGAGACCACTGAAGCTTTCTTT; CDR3: CAKKKETTEAFF
D: .; size: .; J: TRBJ1-1; V: TRBV19; DNA: TGTGCCAGTAGTATCGGGCAGGTCTTGAGCACTGAAGCTTTCTTT; CDR3: CASSIGQVLSTEAFF
D: TRBD1; size: .; J: TRBJ1-1; V: TRBV5-4; DNA: TGTGCCAGCAGCAATGAGGAACAGGGGGCGGACACTGAAGCTTTCTTT; CDR3: CASSNEEQGADTEAFF
D: .; size: .; J: TRBJ2-7; V: TRBV7-2; DNA: TGTGCCAGCAGCTCCCCATCCGGGTTCCCCTACGAGCAGTACTTC; CDR3: CASSSPSGFPYEQYF
D: TRBD1; size: .; J: TRBJ1-4; V: TRBV10-3; DNA: TGTGCCATCAGCCGACAGGGAGGTGAAAAACTGTTTTTT; CDR3: CAISRQGGEKLFF
D: TRBD1; size: few; J: TRBJ1-2; V: TRBV11-1; DNA: TGTGCCAGCAGCCCGGGGACAGGGGACATCCGCGGCTACACCTTC; CDR3: CASSPGTGDIRGYTF
D: TRBD1; size: .; J: TRBJ2-6; V: TRBV5-1; DNA: TGCGCCAGTCGACCGGGACAGGGGGTTACTGGGGCCAACGTCCTGACTTTC; CDR3: CASRPGQGVTGANVLTF
D: TRBD1; size: .; J: TRBJ2-6; V: TRBV5-1; DNA: TGCGCCAGCAGCCCCCTGGGACAGGGGGCCAACGTCCTGACTTTC; CDR3: CASSPLGQGANVLTF
D: .; size: .; J: TRBJ1-5; V: TRBV19; DNA: TGTGCCAGTAGTATTCTAGCAGGTCTCAGCGAGGGCAATCAGCCCCAGCATTTT; CDR3: CASSILAGLSEGNQPQHF
D: .; size: .; J: TRBJ2-5; V: TRBV5-4; DNA: TGTGCCAGCAGCTGGGATCCTCAAGAGACCCAGTACTTC; CDR3: CASSWDPQETQYF
D: TRBD2; size: .; J: TRBJ2-5; V: TRBV12-3/TRBV12-4; DNA: TGTGCCAGCCGAATAGCGGGAGGCCCTGAGACCCAGCACTTC; CDR3: CASRIAGGPETQHF
D: TRBD2; size: few; J: TRBJ2-5; V: TRBV7-9; DNA: TGTGCCAGCAGCTCCCGGGCGGGGGGCGGAGAGACCCAGTACTTC; CDR3: CASSSRAGGGETQYF
D: TRBD1; size: .; J: TRBJ2-7; V: TRBV7-9; DNA: TGTGCCAGCAGCTTCGCGGCAGGGGGCGGCTACGAGCAGTACTTC; CDR3: CASSFAAGGGYEQYF
D: TRBD2; size: few; J: TRBJ2-7; V: TRBV7-9; DNA: TGTGCCAGCAGCCCACCTCGAGCGGGGGGGTCCTACGAGCAGTACTTC; CDR3: CASSPPRAGGSYEQYF
D: .; size: .; J: TRBJ1-3; V: TRBV7-2; DNA: TGTGCCAGCAGCTTAACGAGCGGGGCTAACACCATATATTTT; CDR3: CASSLTSGANTIYF
D: .; size: many; J: TRBJ2-5; V: TRBV7-9; DNA: TGTGCCAGCAGCGCACGACAGCCTCAAGAGACCCAGTACTTC; CDR3: CASSARQPQETQYF
D: .; size: few; J: TRBJ1-3; V: TRBV14; DNA: TGTGCCAGCAGCCTTAGGGACGCCGGTGGAAACACCATATATTTT; CDR3: CASSLRDAGGNTIYF
D: TRBD1; size: many; J: TRBJ2-5; V: TRBV10-3; DNA: TGTGCCATCAGTTTCGGACAGGATGAGACCCAGTACTTC; CDR3: CAISFGQDETQYF
D: TRBD1; size: few; J: TRBJ2-7; V: TRBV7-2; DNA: TGTGCCAGCAGCGCCCGGGGGGACAGGGCCTACGAGCAGTACTTC; CDR3: CASSARGDRAYEQYF
D: .; size: many; J: TRBJ1-1; V: TRBV14; DNA: TGTGCCAGCAGCCAAGGAGTTAATAGGAACACTGAAGCTTTCTTT; CDR3: CASSQGVNRNTEAFF
D: .; size: .; J: TRBJ1-5; V: TRBV20-1; DNA: TGCAGTGCCAGTAGTATGATGGGAGCTCAGCCCCAGCATTTT; CDR3: CSASSMMGAQPQHF
D: .; size: .; J: TRBJ1-5; V: TRBV19; DNA: TGTGCCAGTAGTATGGCGGGACGGGGCCATCAGCCCCAGCATTTT; CDR3: CASSMAGRGHQPQHF
D: .; size: many; J: TRBJ2-7; V: TRBV25-1; DNA: TGTGCCAGCAGTGACGCAGGGAATTTCTACGAGCAGTACTTC; CDR3: CASSDAGNFYEQYF
D: .; size: many; J: TRBJ2-5; V: TRBV20-1; DNA: TGCAGTGCTAGAGATCCTCGGCAGGGTGAAGAGACCCAGTACTTC; CDR3: CSARDPRQGEETQYF
D: .; size: few; J: TRBJ2-7; V: TRBV5-1; DNA: TGCGCCAGCAGCCCAGGGGACGGGAGCTCCTACGAGCAGTACTTC; CDR3: CASSPGDGSSYEQYF
D: .; size: many; J: TRBJ1-1; V: TRBV29-1; DNA: TGCAGCGTTGTTGAGGGCTTGAACACTGAAGCTTTCTTT; CDR3: CSVVEGLNTEAFF
D: .; size: many; J: TRBJ1-1; V: TRBV7-3; DNA: TGTGCCAGCAGCTTAGGTGGGGGAGCTGAAGCTTTCTTT; CDR3: CASSLGGGAEAFF
D: .; size: few; J: TRBJ2-7; V: TRBV7-8; DNA: TGTGCCAGCAGCCTACACGCTGGCGGCCCCTCCTACGAGCAGTACTTC; CDR3: CASSLHAGGPSYEQYF
D: .; size: .; J: TRBJ1-1; V: TRBV7-3; DNA: TGCGCCAGCAGCTTGGCTCTGGGGGGCCCGAACACTGAAGCTTTCTTT; CDR3: CASSLALGGPNTEAFF
D: TRBD1; size: few; J: TRBJ1-5; V: TRBV5-8; DNA: TGTGCCAGCAGCTTCGAAGGACAGGGGTGGCAGCCCCAGCATTTT; CDR3: CASSFEGQGWQPQHF
D: .; size: many; J: TRBJ2-7; V: TRBV29-1; DNA: TGCAGCGCGGGGGCCAGCCCCACTATGGGCGAGCAGTACTTC; CDR3: CSAGASPTMGEQYF
D: TRBD1; size: many; J: TRBJ1-2; V: TRBV7-2; DNA: TGTGCCAGCAGCTTATACGGGACAGGACTCTATGGCTACACCTTC; CDR3: CASSLYGTGLYGYTF
D: .; size: once; J: TRBJ2-6; V: TRBV20-1; DNA: TGCAGTGCTCCCAATTGGGGGGGGGCTACTGGGGCCAACGTCCTGACTTTC; CDR3: CSAPNWGGATGANVLTF
D: .; size: .; J: TRBJ2-7; V: TRBV7-9; DNA: TGTGCCAGCAGAAGGGGCAGTCCCTACGAGCAGTACTTC; CDR3: CASRRGSPYEQYF
D: TRBD2; size: .; J: TRBJ2-7; V: TRBV20-1; DNA: TGCAGCGGCTCTCGACTAGCGGGAGCCTACGAGCAGTACTTC; CDR3: CSGSRLAGAYEQYF
D: .; size: .; J: TRBJ2-2; V: TRBV29-1; DNA: TGCAGCGCCGCGGAGGGAGCGGAGAACACCGGGGAGCTGTTTTTT; CDR3: CSAAEGAENTGELFF
D: .; size: .; J: TRBJ1-1; V: TRBV19; DNA: TGTGCCAGTACTCAGTTTATGGACGCTGAAGCTTTCTTT; CDR3: CASTQFMDAEAFF
D: TRBD2; size: few; J: TRBJ2-5; V: TRBV12-3/TRBV12-4; DNA: TGTGCCAGCACCCCGACTAGCGGGGGCTTAGAGACCCAGTACTTC; CDR3: CASTPTSGGLETQYF
D: .; size: many; J: TRBJ2-5; V: TRBV7-9; DNA: TGTGCCAGCAGCTTAGAGGCTTCCCAGGGTCGGGAGACCCAGTACTTC; CDR3: CASSLEASQGRETQYF
D: TRBD1; size: .; J: TRBJ2-5; V: TRBV7-2; DNA: TGTGCCGCCGGGACAGGGGGAGGGCAGCCCCAGTACTTC; CDR3: CAAGTGGGQPQYF
D: .; size: .; J: TRBJ2-5; V: TRBV4-1; DNA: TGCGCCAGCAGCCGGACCGGGACTCGAGAGACCCAGTACTTC; CDR3: CASSRTGTRETQYF
D: .; size: .; J: TRBJ2-7; V: TRBV7-2; DNA: TGTGCCAGCAGCTCAGGGGGGGAGACTAGCCGCGAGCAGTACTTC; CDR3: CASSSGGETSREQYF
D: TRBD1; size: .; J: TRBJ1-2; V: TRBV12-3/TRBV12-4; DNA: TGTGCCAGCAGTTTCGTAGAGGGGGCCTACTATGGCTGCACCTTC; CDR3: CASSFVEGAYYGCTF
D: .; size: many; J: TRBJ1-2; V: TRBV5-1; DNA: TGCGCCAGCAGCATCCAGGACAGTCGCGGGTTGAGCTACACCTTC; CDR3: CASSIQDSRGLSYTF
D: TRBD1; size: few; J: TRBJ1-1; V: TRBV5-1; DNA: TGCGCCAGCGGCGAGACAGGGTCGCGCACTGAAGCTTTCTTT; CDR3: CASGETGSRTEAFF